This record concerns one T cell receptor (beta chain) sequence. This CDR3 region has 12 residues. Trimming took off 10 bases at V and 5 bases at J, with 12 bases between the two ends. CDR1 SNHLY and CDR2 FYNNEI come from the germline V gene. The sample comes from a study of blood T cell repertoires in COVID-19. Study-level information: COVID-19 samples, acute and convalescent, were from the United States, Italy and Spain. T cells, B-cell-depleted T cells, or PBMCs supplied cDNA or gDNA.

In the original workflow: Estimation of nucleated cell counts relied on the amplification of reference gene primers. The method was immunoSEQ multiplex PCR; TCRdb's version includes in-frame clones alone and lacks a portion of them. That table is the source of V, J and clone size, and D and trimming were worked out from the DNA. The sample includes a few hundred thousand clones, around 82% of them seen just once. The chain employs TRBV2 and TRBJ1-5, with D possibly TRBD1 on 5 matching bases. The sequenced sample consisted of peripheral blood. This clonotype was sampled from a woman between 65 and 79 years old with acute or convalescent COVID-19. The CDR3 coding sequence is TGTGCCACGCAGGGCGAGGATCAGCCCCAGCATTTT. Protein: CATQGEDQPQHF.